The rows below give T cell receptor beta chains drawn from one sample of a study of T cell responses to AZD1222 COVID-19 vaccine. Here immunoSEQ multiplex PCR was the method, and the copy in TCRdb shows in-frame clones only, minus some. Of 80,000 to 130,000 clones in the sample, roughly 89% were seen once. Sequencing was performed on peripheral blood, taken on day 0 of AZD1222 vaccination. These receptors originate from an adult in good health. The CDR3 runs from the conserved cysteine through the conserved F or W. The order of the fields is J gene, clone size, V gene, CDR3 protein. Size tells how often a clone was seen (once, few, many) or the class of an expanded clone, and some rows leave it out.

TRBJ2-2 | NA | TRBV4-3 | CASSPSEVDPGWAGELFF
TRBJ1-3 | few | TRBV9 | CASSAGEGIGNTIYF
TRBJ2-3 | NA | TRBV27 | CASSWGQDNPTDTQYF
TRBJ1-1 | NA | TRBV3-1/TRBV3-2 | CASRQSPTVNTEAFF
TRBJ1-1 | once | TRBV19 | CASSSTGDTEAFF
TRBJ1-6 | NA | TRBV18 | CASSPRDTNNSPLHF
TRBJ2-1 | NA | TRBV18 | CASSLGVARNEQFF
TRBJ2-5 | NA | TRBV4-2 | CASSQVRVTGSKGETQYF
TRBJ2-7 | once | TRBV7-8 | CASSLGPTAYEQYF
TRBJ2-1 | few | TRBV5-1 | CASSLTSGGANEQFF
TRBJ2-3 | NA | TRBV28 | CASSLTWGAISTDTQYF
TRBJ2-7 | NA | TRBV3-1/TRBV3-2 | CASSSTLNEQYF
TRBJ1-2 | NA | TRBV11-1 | CASSPRNYGYTF
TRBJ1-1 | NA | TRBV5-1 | CASSLGAGYTEAFF